Presented here are 10 T cell receptor beta chains from one specimen sequenced in a study of identical twins. TCRdb called the 5' RACE reads again in MiXCR, with one record for every CDR3 protein. Of 400,000 to 650,000 distinct CDR3 sequences listed, roughly a fifth were seen once; the top ten hold roughly 0.91%. The same sample was also studied in work on T cells expressing NK-cell markers.

Sequenced material: CD4+ T cells sorted from blood. These receptors came from a woman younger than 30 in good health.

This chain's CDR3 is CASKLGTEHEQYF. CDR3 DNA: TGTGCCAGCAAACTTGGGACAGAACACGAGCAGTACTTC. The chain uses TRBV25-1 and TRBJ2-7, with 7 bases lining up with TRBD1. Germline trimming cut 7 bases from V and 5 bases from J; bases unmatched to any gene: 8. Germline CDR1 reads MGHDK; CDR2 reads SYGVNS. CDR3 length equals 13 residues.

This clonotype was recorded a few times. This chain links TRBV6-4 with TRBJ2-2; D gene uncertain. V was trimmed by 0 bases and J by 3 bases, leaving 8 bases between them. Per germline, CDR1 MRHNA and CDR2 SNTAGT. The CDR3 length is 15 residues. CDR3 nucleotide sequence: TGTGCCAGCAGTGACTCTCCCGGATACACCGGGGAGCTGTTTTTT. Amino acid sequence: CASSDSPGYTGELFF.

CDR3 nucleotide sequence: TGTGCCAGCAGCTTGGGCGATCCGATTTACGAGCAGTACTTC. Translated, it gives CASSLGDPIYEQYF. The rearrangement joins TRBV7-9 to TRBJ2-7; no clear D gene. This CDR3 comprises 14 residues. Germline CDR1 and CDR2: SEHNR and FQNEAQ (reference sequence). V lost 3 bases to trimming and J lost 4 bases, with 13 bases between them.

This clonotype was seen a few times. The chain employs TRBV29-1 and TRBJ2-1; D gene ambiguous. The V end lost 5 bases, the J end lost 3 bases, and 5 bases lay between the germline ends. Germline CDR1 is SQVTM and CDR2 is ANQGSEA. CDR3 length: 11 amino acids. CDR3 residues: CSVLNYNEQFF. The CDR3 DNA reads TGCAGCGTTCTTAACTACAATGAGCAGTTCTTC.

This clonotype was counted between two and nine times. This chain uses TRBV15 with TRBJ1-5; the match to TRBD1 covers 8 bases. Germline V CDR1 and CDR2: LNHNV, YYDKDF (reference sequence). CDR3 length equals 15 residues. V shed 1 base, J shed 7 bases, and the junction held 6 bases outside the gene matches. The DNA of the CDR3 is TGTGCCACCAGCAGAGGTGGACAGGGCCCCCAGCCCCAGCATTTT. Encoded protein: CATSRGGQGPQPQHF. Using reference TRBV15 and TRBJ1-5 for the parts outside the CDR3, the full variable domain is DAMVIQNPRYQVTQFGKPVTLSCSQTLNHNVMYWYQQKSSQAPKLLFHYYDKDFNNEADTPDNFQSRRPNTSFCFLDIRSPGLGDTAMYLCATSRGGQGPQPQHFGDGTRLSIL.

The V call is TRBV10-3, the J call TRBJ2-5; TRBD1 might be the D (6 bases). Trimming took off 4 bases at V and 5 bases at J, with 17 bases between the two ends. Germline lookup yields CDR1 ENHRY and CDR2 SYGVKD. The CDR3 sequence is 15 residues long. CDR3 DNA sequence: TGTGCCATCAGTGCAGGGACACCGACGAAGGAGACCCAGTACTTC. It translates to CAISAGTPTKETQYF.

Many counts were recorded for this clonotype. The rearrangement uses TRBV6-5 and TRBJ1-5; D gene unclear. The CDR3 runs to 13 residues. Germline-derived CDR1 and CDR2 are MNHEY and SVGAGI. V lost 2 bases and J lost 3, with 5 bases in between. The CDR3 sequence: CASSYRANQPQHF. DNA of the CDR3: TGTGCCAGCAGTTACCGGGCCAATCAGCCCCAGCATTTT.

This clonotype was found a few times. V is TRBV5-6 and J is TRBJ2-7; no clear D gene. Germline V CDR1 and CDR2: SGHDT, YYEEEE. V lost 1 base, J lost 1 base, and 12 bases lay in between. The CDR3 runs 15 residues. The DNA of the CDR3 is TGTGCCAGCAGCTTGCCCCGAATCACGTCCTACGAGCAGTACTTC. Translated: CASSLPRITSYEQYF.

The rearrangement joins TRBV20-1 to TRBJ2-7, with D maybe TRBD2 (6 bases). V gave up 3 bases and J gave up 2 bases, with 11 bases separating them. This CDR3 spans 13 amino acids. Germline V gives CDR1 DFQATT, CDR2 SNEGSKA (reference sequence). The CDR3 loop is CSARSGSPYEQYF. The CDR3 nucleotides are TGCAGTGCTAGGTCCGGGAGCCCCTACGAGCAGTACTTC.

The chain joins TRBV18 to TRBJ2-7; D perhaps matches TRBD1 (6 bases). The CDR3 runs 14 residues. Germline V gene sequence: CDR1 KGHSH, CDR2 LQKENI. V lost 4 bases and J 5 bases, leaving 15 bases between the germline ends. The CDR3 loop reads CASSLDTGSDEQYF. In DNA, the CDR3 is TGTGCCAGCTCACTGGACACAGGGTCTGACGAGCAGTACTTC.